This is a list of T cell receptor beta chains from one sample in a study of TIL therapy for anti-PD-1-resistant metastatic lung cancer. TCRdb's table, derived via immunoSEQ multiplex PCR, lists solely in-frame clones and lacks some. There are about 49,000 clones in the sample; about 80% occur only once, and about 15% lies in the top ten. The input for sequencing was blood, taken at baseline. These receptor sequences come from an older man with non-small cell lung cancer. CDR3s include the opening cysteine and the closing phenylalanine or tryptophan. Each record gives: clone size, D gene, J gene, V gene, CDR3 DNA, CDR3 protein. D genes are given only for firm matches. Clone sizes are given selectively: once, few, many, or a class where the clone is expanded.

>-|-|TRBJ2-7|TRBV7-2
TGTGCCAGCAGCTTACGGACGCTCTACGAGCAGTACTTC
CASSLRTLYEQYF
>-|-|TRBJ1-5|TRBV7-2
TGTGCCAGCAGCTTATACGGTGGCAATCAGCCCCAGCATTTT
CASSLYGGNQPQHF
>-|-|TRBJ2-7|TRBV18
TGTGCCAGCTCAAGGACAGAGATTTACGAGCAGTACTTC
CASSRTEIYEQYF
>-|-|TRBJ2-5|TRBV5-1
TGCGCCAGCAGTTACCAAGAGACCCAGTACTTC
CASSYQETQYF
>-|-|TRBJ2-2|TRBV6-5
TGTGCCAGCAGTTATTCCAGGAACACCGGGGAGCTGTTTTTT
CASSYSRNTGELFF
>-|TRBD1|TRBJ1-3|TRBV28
TGTGCCAGCAGTTTAGGGGACAGGTCTGGAAACACCATATATTTT
CASSLGDRSGNTIYF
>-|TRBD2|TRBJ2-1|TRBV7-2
TGTGCCAGCAGCTTAGACTCTAGCGGCAATGAGCAGTTCTTC
CASSLDSSGNEQFF
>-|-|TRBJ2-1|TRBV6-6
TGTGCCAGCATTAAACAGGGAGGCTCCTACAATGAGCAGTTCTTC
CASIKQGGSYNEQFF
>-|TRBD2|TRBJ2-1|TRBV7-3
TGTGCCAGCAGCTTACAGACTAGCGGACCAGGGAGTGAGCAGTTCTTC
CASSLQTSGPGSEQFF
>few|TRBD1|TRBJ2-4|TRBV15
TGTGCCACCAGCAGAGTAAATCAGGGGGCCCTGTACTTC
CATSRVNQGALYF
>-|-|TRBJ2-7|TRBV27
TGTGCCAGCAGTTTACGGGGGAACTACGAGCAGTACTTC
CASSLRGNYEQYF
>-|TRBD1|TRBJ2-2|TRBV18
TGTGCCAGCTCACCACCGAACGTATTGGCAGGGGGCTTTGAGGAGCTGTTTTTT
CASSPPNVLAGGFEELFF
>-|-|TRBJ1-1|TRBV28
TGTGCCAGCAGTTTAGCGGGGTTGACTGAAGCTTTCTTT
CASSLAGLTEAFF
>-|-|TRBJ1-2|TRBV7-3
TGTGCCAGCAGCTTTGGAGGACAGAGCATCTATGGCTACACCTTC
CASSFGGQSIYGYTF
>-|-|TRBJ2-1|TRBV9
TGTGCCAGCAACCCAGGTAGCGCCTCCTACAATGAGCAGTTCTTC
CASNPGSASYNEQFF
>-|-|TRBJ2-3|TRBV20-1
TGCAGGGGGTGGGGCACAGATACGCAGTATTTT
CRGWGTDTQYF
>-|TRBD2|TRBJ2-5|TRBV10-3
TGTGCCATCAGTGAGGGACTAGCGGAGGACCTGGCCCAGTACTTC
CAISEGLAEDLAQYF
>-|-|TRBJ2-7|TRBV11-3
TGTGCCAGCAGCTCCGGACAGACTGGCGACTACGAGCAGTACTTC
CASSSGQTGDYEQYF
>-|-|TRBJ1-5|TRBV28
TGTGCCAGCAGTTCAATAAGACAGGCTGGCAATCAGCCCCAGCATTTT
CASSSIRQAGNQPQHF
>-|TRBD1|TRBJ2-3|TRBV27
TGTGCCAGCAGGCCCCAGGGGGCGGCAGATACGCAGTATTTT
CASRPQGAADTQYF
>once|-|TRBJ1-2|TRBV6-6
TGTGCCAGCAGTTACAGGGAAAGGGACTATGGCTACACCTTC
CASSYRERDYGYTF
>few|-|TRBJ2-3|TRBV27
TGTGCCAGCAGTTTTGGCGGGATCACAGATACGCAGTATTTT
CASSFGGITDTQYF
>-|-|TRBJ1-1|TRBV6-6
TGTTGCACGGTCCCTCCTTTTAACACTGAAGCTTTCTTT
CCTVPPFNTEAFF
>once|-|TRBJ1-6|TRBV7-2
TGTGCCAGCAGCCAACGACAGGCTTCTAATTCACCCCTCCACTTT
CASSQRQASNSPLHF
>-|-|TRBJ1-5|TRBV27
TGTGCCAGCAGTTTACAGGGAAGAAGCAATCAGCCCCAGCATTTT
CASSLQGRSNQPQHF
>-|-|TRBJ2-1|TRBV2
TGTGCCAGCAGTGTGGAGGGGGTGAGCTCCTACAATGAGCAGTTCTTC
CASSVEGVSSYNEQFF
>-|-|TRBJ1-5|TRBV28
TGTGCCAGCAGTTTACCCAATCAGCCCCAGCATTTT
CASSLPNQPQHF
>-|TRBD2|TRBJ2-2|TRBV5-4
TGCTTAACTTCTAGCGGGGGTAGCCAAGGTGTTTCAGGGGAGCTGTTTTTT
CLTSSGGSQGVSGELFF
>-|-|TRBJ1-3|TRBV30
TGTGCCTGGAGTGTGGGGGGGAGCTCTGGAAACACCATATATTTT
CAWSVGGSSGNTIYF
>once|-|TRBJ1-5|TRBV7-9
TGTGCCAGCAGCTTAGGCGAGGGCAGCAATCAGCCCCAGCATTTT
CASSLGEGSNQPQHF
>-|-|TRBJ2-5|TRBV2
TGTGCCAGCAGTGAGTTTAAGGCGGGAATGACCCAGTACTTC
CASSEFKAGMTQYF
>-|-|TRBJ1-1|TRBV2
TGTGCCAGCTCTATAGAGGGGGGGAATGAAGCTTTCTTT
CASSIEGGNEAFF
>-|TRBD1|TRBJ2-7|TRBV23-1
TGCGCCAGCAGTCGCCTCCCCGAGGACAGGGTCTCCTACGAGCAGTACTTC
CASSRLPEDRVSYEQYF
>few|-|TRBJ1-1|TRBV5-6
TGTGCCAGCAGTCGTAGGACAGAGAGGAACACTGAAGCTTTCTTT
CASSRRTERNTEAFF
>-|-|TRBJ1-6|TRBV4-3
TGCGCCAGCAGCCAAGAGGTAGGGCCCCTCCACTTT
CASSQEVGPLHF
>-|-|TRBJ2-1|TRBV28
TGTGCCAGCAGTGAGGGACATCGCTCCTACAATGAGCAGTTCTTC
CASSEGHRSYNEQFF
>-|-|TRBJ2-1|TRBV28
TGTGCCAGCAGCCTGGGATTTGAGCAGTTCTTC
CASSLGFEQFF
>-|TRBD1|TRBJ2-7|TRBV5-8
TGTGCCAGCAGCTTCAGACAGGGGGCGTACGAGCAGTACTTC
CASSFRQGAYEQYF
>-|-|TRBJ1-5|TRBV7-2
TGTGCCAGCAGCTTTTCTCAGAGCAATCAGCCCCAGCATTTT
CASSFSQSNQPQHF
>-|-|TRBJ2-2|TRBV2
TGTGCCAGCAGTGGGGAACCACGAGTCACCGGGGAGCTGTTTTTT
CASSGEPRVTGELFF
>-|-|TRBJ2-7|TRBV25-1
TGTGCCAGCAGTCTGTGGGACGAGCAGTACTTC
CASSLWDEQYF
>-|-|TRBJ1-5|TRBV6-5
TGTGCCACCAAGGGCCCAGGGGAAAGTCAGCCCCAGCATTTT
CATKGPGESQPQHF
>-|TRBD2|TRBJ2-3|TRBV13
TGTGCCAGCAGCCCTAGCGGGAGGGGCACAGATACGCAGTATTTT
CASSPSGRGTDTQYF
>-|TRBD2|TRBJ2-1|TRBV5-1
TGCGCCAGCAGCTTGGCTAGCGGGAGTCCCAATGAGCAGTTCTTC
CASSLASGSPNEQFF
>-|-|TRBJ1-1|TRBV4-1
TGCGCCAGCAGCCAAACAGGGAAGAACACTGAAGCTTTCTTT
CASSQTGKNTEAFF
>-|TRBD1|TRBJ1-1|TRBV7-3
TGTGCCAGCAGCATGACAGGGACGGCCACTGAAGCTTTCTTT
CASSMTGTATEAFF
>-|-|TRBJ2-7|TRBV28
TGTGCCAGCAGTTTAGAGGGTTCCCCCTCCTACGAGCAGTACTTC
CASSLEGSPSYEQYF
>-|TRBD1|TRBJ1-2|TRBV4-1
TGCGCCAGCAGCCAACCGGACAGGGGGTTTGGCTATGGCTACACCTTC
CASSQPDRGFGYGYTF
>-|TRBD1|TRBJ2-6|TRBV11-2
TGTGCCAGCAGCTTAGGGCCGGGACAGGCGTACTCTGGGGCCAACGTCCTGACTTTC
CASSLGPGQAYSGANVLTF
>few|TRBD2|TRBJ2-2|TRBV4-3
TGCGCCAGCAGCCAAGCCTATCTAGCGGGGGCGAACACCGGGGAGCTGTTTTTT
CASSQAYLAGANTGELFF
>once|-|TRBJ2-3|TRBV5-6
TGTGCCAGCAGTTCTACCAGGAGCACAGATACGCAGTATTTT
CASSSTRSTDTQYF
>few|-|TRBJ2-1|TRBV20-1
TGCAGTGCTAGTGGCGACGGTGAGCAGTTCTTC
CSASGDGEQFF
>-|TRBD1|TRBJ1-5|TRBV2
TGTGCCAGCAGAGGGGAGGCAGGGGGAAATCAGCCCCAGCATTTT
CASRGEAGGNQPQHF